The next 6 T cell receptor beta chains were all read from a single sample in a study of shared clonotypes between healthy human individuals (TCRdb year 2020). The receptor library was made with the immunoSEQ multiplex PCR assay. TCRdb retrieved this table from immuneACCESS and kept in-frame rearrangements only. Not all clones are present; in checked studies, unresolved V genes account for under half, and no reason is known for the remainder. Counted in this sample were 2,500,000 or so clones; over 85% of them appeared once. The ten top clones hold roughly 0.39% of the sample. Sequencing was done on a sample of naive CD4+ T cells from PBMCs. The sample's cell subset or site label, in plain terms: CD45RA+ positively selected. These receptors were taken from a man between 18 and 29 years old in good health. Some clones in this sample may be carry-over from other donors' samples.

The V and J genes are TRBV19 and TRBJ2-1; TRBD2 matches at 8 bases. Germline trimming cut 4 bases from V and 8 bases from J; bases unmatched to any gene: 13. From germline, CDR1 is LNHDA and CDR2 SQIVND (reference sequence). This CDR3 region has 16 residues. The CDR3 loop is CASSTGLALMGDEQFF. CDR3 nucleotide sequence: TGTGCCAGTAGTACAGGACTAGCACTCATGGGGGATGAGCAGTTCTTC. Looking up the rest from reference TRBV19 and TRBJ2-1 gives the full variable domain: DGGITQSPKYLFRKEGQNVTLSCEQNLNHDAMYWYRQDPGQGLRLIYYSQIVNDFQKGDIAEGYSVSREKKESFPLTVTSAQKNPTAFYLCASSTGLALMGDEQFFGPGTRLTVL.

The rearrangement links TRBV7-6 to TRBJ2-3; TRBD2 aligns across 14 bases. This CDR3 comprises 17 residues. Trimming at V came to 4 bases and at J to 3 bases, leaving 6 bases not matched to a gene. Germline lookup yields CDR1 SGHVS and CDR2 FNYEAQ. The CDR3 sequence is CASSSGTSGSRTDTQYF. CDR3 sequence (DNA): TGTGCCAGCAGCTCCGGGACTAGCGGGAGTAGGACAGATACGCAGTATTTT.

The chain couples TRBV6-5 to TRBJ2-3; D is unclear. The CDR3 runs to 14 residues. Between the trimmed V and J ends, which lost 5 bases and 4 bases, there was a span of 13 bases. Germline V lookup: CDR1 MNHEY, CDR2 SVGAGI. The CDR3 sequence is CASSRLGSADTQYF. As DNA, the CDR3 is TGTGCCAGCAGTCGACTGGGATCCGCAGATACGCAGTATTTT.

The chain employs TRBV6-6 and TRBJ1-2; D might be TRBD1 (6 bases). V dropped 6 bases and J dropped 3 bases, with 17 bases sitting between them. CDR3 size: 15 residues. Germline CDR1 and CDR2: MNHNY and SVGAGI (reference sequence). The CDR3 spells CASRPNRGQDYGYTF. Here the CDR3 DNA reads TGTGCCAGCAGACCGAATCGGGGGCAGGACTATGGCTACACCTTC.

Turning to this clone: The same CDR3 is also encoded by other DNA sequences in this sample. The genes are TRBV6-6 and TRBJ2-7; D remains unclear. The ends were cut back, 2 bases at V and 2 bases at J, with 7 bases in the middle. The length of the CDR3 is 13 residues. Per the germline V gene, CDR1 is MNHNY and CDR2 is SVGAGI (reference sequence). In DNA form, the CDR3 reads TGTGCCAGCAGTTACAGGGCTGCCTACGAGCAGTACTTC. This codes for CASSYRAAYEQYF.

This chain connects TRBV6-1 to TRBJ1-5; D perhaps matches TRBD1 (5 bases). Germline lookup yields CDR1 MNHNS and CDR2 SASEGT. The CDR3 runs 14 residues. Trimming stripped 5 bases from V and 0 bases from J, with 8 bases between. Written as DNA, the CDR3 is TGTGCCAGCAGTCGGGGGGATAGCAATCAGCCCCAGCATTTT. Its protein product is CASSRGDSNQPQHF.